Listed below are T cell receptor beta chains from one sample, sequenced in a study of OX40 agonist ivuxolimab in advanced cancers. Data came from immunoSEQ multiplex PCR; TCRdb stores just in-frame clones and leaves some out. This table holds around 34,000 clones, roughly 90% found once. The sample in question was CD4+ or CD8+ T cells sorted from blood, obtained in a trial of the OX40 agonist ivuxolimab. Every receptor here comes from an adult with an advanced solid tumor such as melanoma, head and neck, liver or kidney cancer. Both conserved end residues are trimmed from each CDR3. A D gene is named only where the DNA matches it firmly.

-,TRBV19,TRBJ2-1,ASSIPQGMYNEQF
-,TRBV2,TRBJ2-7,ASSVLASPYEQY
-,TRBV6-5,TRBJ2-7,ASSYDSGAYEQY
-,TRBV16,TRBJ1-5,ASSPGLGGGNQPQH
-,TRBV7-9,TRBJ1-2,ASTLGGVYGYT
-,TRBV11-2,TRBJ1-4,ASSSGGVGEKLF
-,TRBV7-6,TRBJ1-1,ASSLIPRGDTEAF
-,TRBV11-2,TRBJ2-1,ASSLLGYEQF
TRBD2,TRBV11-1,TRBJ2-1,ASSGPGLAGGEQF
-,TRBV6-5,TRBJ1-5,ASSRGRKNQPQH
TRBD1,TRBV5-4,-,ASSPGQNYEQY
-,TRBV27,TRBJ2-7,ASRRPDRPTYEQY
-,TRBV15,TRBJ1-1,ATSRLSNTEAF
-,TRBV6-5,TRBJ2-3,ASSSLAEGTDTQY
TRBD1,TRBV4-1,TRBJ2-7,ASSQDPQGASGYYEQY
-,TRBV27,TRBJ2-5,ASSRGDSQYQETQY
-,TRBV29-1,TRBJ2-1,SAHQGPTYNEQF
-,TRBV29-1,TRBJ1-2,SVVSGTYGYT
-,TRBV27,TRBJ2-5,ASSSMPGGEETQY
TRBD1,TRBV2,TRBJ2-7,ASTPDRGPYEQY
TRBD2,TRBV7-3,TRBJ2-1,ASSLAGVGNEQF
-,TRBV7-8,TRBJ2-7,ASSLINDEQY
-,TRBV7-9,TRBJ2-2,ASSSNLLETGELF
-,TRBV6-5,TRBJ2-7,ASSSAAGEQY
-,TRBV6-1,TRBJ2-1,ASSNWGNEQF
-,TRBV13,TRBJ1-2,ASSSITEGGLRYGYT
-,TRBV19,TRBJ1-2,ASSIIAGSYGYT
TRBD2,TRBV19,TRBJ2-1,ACTTSGGADEQF
TRBD1,TRBV29-1,TRBJ2-7,SVDVGTGLYEQY
-,TRBV9,TRBJ2-4,ASSVDGLAKNIQY
-,TRBV7-9,TRBJ2-7,ASSPGGYEQY